The rows below give T cell receptor beta chains drawn from one sample of a study of shared clonotypes between healthy human individuals. Here immunoSEQ multiplex PCR was the method, and the copy in TCRdb shows in-frame clones only, minus some. This sample has about 480,000 clones; around 79% occur once, and the top ten carry around 13%. The sequencing input was PBMCs. Receptor source: a woman aged 40 to 50 in good health. Some clones in this sample may be carry-over from other donors' samples. CDR3s include the opening cysteine and the closing phenylalanine or tryptophan. Each record gives: D gene, V gene, clone size, J gene, CDR3 DNA, CDR3 protein. A D gene is named only where the DNA matches it firmly. The listing skips clone size in some rows; elsewhere it reads once, few, many or a size class.

d_call: TRBD2; v_call: TRBV7-2; clone_size: .; j_call: TRBJ2-1; cdr3_nt: TGTGCCAGCAGCCCAAGGGAGGGCCGAGAGCAGTTCTTC; cdr3_aa: CASSPREGREQFF
d_call: TRBD1; v_call: TRBV6-1; clone_size: few; j_call: TRBJ2-7; cdr3_nt: TGTGCCAGCAGTGAAGGGACAGGGGGCTACGAGCAGTACTTC; cdr3_aa: CASSEGTGGYEQYF
d_call: .; v_call: TRBV2; clone_size: .; j_call: TRBJ1-1; cdr3_nt: TGTGCCAGCGGGAGCAGGGAATTCGGGAACACTGAAGCTTTCTTT; cdr3_aa: CASGSREFGNTEAFF
d_call: .; v_call: TRBV27; clone_size: .; j_call: TRBJ2-7; cdr3_nt: TGTGCCAGCAGTTCGCCCGGGGCCCCGGTCTACGAGCAGTACTTC; cdr3_aa: CASSSPGAPVYEQYF
d_call: .; v_call: TRBV7-9; clone_size: .; j_call: TRBJ2-2; cdr3_nt: TGTGCCAGCAGCCTGGGGGTTTCCGGGGAGCTGTTTTTT; cdr3_aa: CASSLGVSGELFF
d_call: .; v_call: TRBV7-9; clone_size: .; j_call: TRBJ2-7; cdr3_nt: TGTGCCAGCAGCCCCCAACTCGGGGGTCTCCTTAACTCCTACGAGCAGTACTTC; cdr3_aa: CASSPQLGGLLNSYEQYF
d_call: .; v_call: TRBV11-2; clone_size: .; j_call: TRBJ2-7; cdr3_nt: TGTGCCAGCAGCTTAGGGGGGCAAGCGGGAAGGCCCTACGAGCAGTACTTC; cdr3_aa: CASSLGGQAGRPYEQYF
d_call: TRBD2; v_call: TRBV5-6; clone_size: .; j_call: TRBJ2-1; cdr3_nt: TGTGCCAGCTCCCGGTGGGCTAGCGGGAGGTATGAGCAGTTCTTC; cdr3_aa: CASSRWASGRYEQFF
d_call: .; v_call: TRBV27; clone_size: .; j_call: TRBJ1-2; cdr3_nt: TGTGCCAGCAGTTGGTCGGGCACCAACTATGGCTACACCTTC; cdr3_aa: CASSWSGTNYGYTF
d_call: .; v_call: TRBV27; clone_size: .; j_call: TRBJ1-5; cdr3_nt: TGTGCCAGCAGTTTGGCTGGAGGCAATCAGCCCCAGCATTTT; cdr3_aa: CASSLAGGNQPQHF
d_call: TRBD2; v_call: TRBV7-9; clone_size: .; j_call: TRBJ2-5; cdr3_nt: TGTGCCAGCAGCTTAGCGGTCGGGGAGGGGACCCAGTACTTC; cdr3_aa: CASSLAVGEGTQYF
d_call: TRBD1; v_call: TRBV7-8; clone_size: .; j_call: TRBJ1-5; cdr3_nt: TGTGCCAGCAGCCCACGAAGACCCATACAGGGGAGAGGGCAGCCCCAGCATTTT; cdr3_aa: CASSPRRPIQGRGQPQHF
d_call: .; v_call: TRBV5-6; clone_size: .; j_call: TRBJ2-6; cdr3_nt: TGTGCCAGCAGCTTGGGCGTATCGGGGGCCAACGTCCTGACTTTC; cdr3_aa: CASSLGVSGANVLTF
d_call: .; v_call: TRBV28; clone_size: .; j_call: TRBJ2-7; cdr3_nt: TGTGCCAGCACCCCTCCCAACCTGGGGTACGAGCAGTACTTC; cdr3_aa: CASTPPNLGYEQYF
d_call: TRBD1; v_call: TRBV27; clone_size: .; j_call: TRBJ2-5; cdr3_nt: TGTGCCAGCAGTCCCACAGGGGTGTGGGGAGAGACCCAGTACTTC; cdr3_aa: CASSPTGVWGETQYF
d_call: .; v_call: TRBV5-1; clone_size: .; j_call: TRBJ1-4; cdr3_nt: TGCGCCAGCAGCTTCCGGGACTCTAATGAAAAACTGTTTTTT; cdr3_aa: CASSFRDSNEKLFF
d_call: TRBD2; v_call: TRBV6-5; clone_size: .; j_call: TRBJ2-7; cdr3_nt: TGTGCCAGCAGTTACTCTAGCGGGAGGGCCGGCGAGCAGTACTTC; cdr3_aa: CASSYSSGRAGEQYF
d_call: .; v_call: TRBV5-4; clone_size: .; j_call: TRBJ1-4; cdr3_nt: TGTGCCAGCAGCTTGGGACGGATTAATGAAAAACTGTTTTTT; cdr3_aa: CASSLGRINEKLFF
d_call: .; v_call: TRBV15; clone_size: .; j_call: TRBJ2-3; cdr3_nt: TGTGCCACCAGCAGAGGCGAGGGGGAGACAGATACGCAGTATTTT; cdr3_aa: CATSRGEGETDTQYF
d_call: TRBD1; v_call: TRBV28; clone_size: .; j_call: TRBJ2-2; cdr3_nt: TGTGCCAGCACCCGGTGGGACAGGGGGCATCGCGGCACCGGGGAGCTGTTTTTT; cdr3_aa: CASTRWDRGHRGTGELFF
d_call: TRBD2; v_call: TRBV7-3; clone_size: .; j_call: TRBJ2-5; cdr3_nt: TGTGCCAGCAGCTTAACGAGGGCTAGCGGGCGAGAGACCCAGTACTTC; cdr3_aa: CASSLTRASGRETQYF
d_call: TRBD2; v_call: TRBV28; clone_size: .; j_call: TRBJ2-3; cdr3_nt: TGTGCCAGCAGTTTAGGGCTAGCGGGACACACAGATACGCAGTATTTT; cdr3_aa: CASSLGLAGHTDTQYF
d_call: .; v_call: TRBV6-5; clone_size: once; j_call: TRBJ1-5; cdr3_nt: TGTGCCAGCAGTTACTCGTCGGGCCACAATCAGCCCCAGCATTTT; cdr3_aa: CASSYSSGHNQPQHF
d_call: TRBD2; v_call: TRBV5-4; clone_size: many; j_call: TRBJ2-2; cdr3_nt: TGTGCCAGCAGCTTGACTAGCGGGAACACCGGGGAGCTGTTTTTT; cdr3_aa: CASSLTSGNTGELFF
d_call: .; v_call: TRBV7-9; clone_size: .; j_call: TRBJ2-7; cdr3_nt: TGTGCCAGCAGCTTCGGCGGGACCCACGAGCAGTACTTC; cdr3_aa: CASSFGGTHEQYF
d_call: TRBD2; v_call: TRBV4-3; clone_size: .; j_call: TRBJ2-3; cdr3_nt: TGCGCCAGCAGCTTGCTAGGCGGGAGGGTGGGAGATACGCAGTATTTT; cdr3_aa: CASSLLGGRVGDTQYF
d_call: TRBD1; v_call: TRBV18; clone_size: .; j_call: TRBJ1-1; cdr3_nt: TGTGCCAGCTCACCACGGAAGGGGGCGAGTATCACTGAAGCTTTCTTT; cdr3_aa: CASSPRKGASITEAFF
d_call: TRBD1; v_call: TRBV29-1; clone_size: .; j_call: TRBJ1-2; cdr3_nt: TGCAGCGTGCGTAAATCAGGGGGATATGGCTACACCTTC; cdr3_aa: CSVRKSGGYGYTF
d_call: .; v_call: TRBV28; clone_size: .; j_call: TRBJ1-4; cdr3_nt: TGTGCCAGCAGTCACACCGGGACGGAAAATGAAAAACTGTTTTTT; cdr3_aa: CASSHTGTENEKLFF
d_call: TRBD2; v_call: TRBV10-2; clone_size: .; j_call: TRBJ2-3; cdr3_nt: TGCGCCATCTCGACTAGCGGGTTCACAGATACGCAGTATTTT; cdr3_aa: CAISTSGFTDTQYF
d_call: .; v_call: TRBV4-2; clone_size: .; j_call: TRBJ2-5; cdr3_nt: TGTGCCAGCAGCCAATACCCCCGCGGCAGAGGGGGGGAAGAGACCCAGTACTTC; cdr3_aa: CASSQYPRGRGGEETQYF
d_call: TRBD1; v_call: TRBV6-6; clone_size: few; j_call: TRBJ1-1; cdr3_nt: TGTGCCAGCAAGGGACAGGGGATCAATACTGAAGCTTTCTTT; cdr3_aa: CASKGQGINTEAFF
d_call: .; v_call: TRBV27; clone_size: .; j_call: TRBJ2-1; cdr3_nt: TGTGCCAGCAGCCACCCCGGGACGGGGAACTACAATGAGCAGTTCTTC; cdr3_aa: CASSHPGTGNYNEQFF
d_call: TRBD2; v_call: TRBV10-3; clone_size: many; j_call: TRBJ2-3; cdr3_nt: TGTGCCATCAGTGAGTCTCTAGCGGGAGGACTAGTCCCTACAGATACGCAGTATTTT; cdr3_aa: CAISESLAGGLVPTDTQYF
d_call: .; v_call: TRBV2; clone_size: .; j_call: TRBJ2-1; cdr3_nt: TGTGCCAGCGAAGGACGGACTACCGAAATCTCCTACAATGAGCAGTTCTTC; cdr3_aa: CASEGRTTEISYNEQFF
d_call: .; v_call: TRBV6-1; clone_size: .; j_call: TRBJ2-5; cdr3_nt: TGTGCCAGCAGAAGGGTGAGGGAGACCCAGTACTTC; cdr3_aa: CASRRVRETQYF
d_call: .; v_call: TRBV28; clone_size: .; j_call: TRBJ1-5; cdr3_nt: TGTGCCAGCAGTTTGTTGGTCGGGCAGCCCCAGCATTTT; cdr3_aa: CASSLLVGQPQHF
d_call: .; v_call: TRBV19; clone_size: .; j_call: TRBJ2-1; cdr3_nt: TGTGCCAGTAGTATTTGGGGGGACAGTAGCAATGAGCAGTTCTTC; cdr3_aa: CASSIWGDSSNEQFF
d_call: TRBD2; v_call: TRBV4-1; clone_size: few; j_call: TRBJ2-1; cdr3_nt: TGCGCCAGCAGCCAAGGGTTTAGCGGGAGGTACAATGAGCAGTTCTTC; cdr3_aa: CASSQGFSGRYNEQFF
d_call: .; v_call: TRBV4-1; clone_size: few; j_call: TRBJ1-5; cdr3_nt: TGCGCCAGCAGCCAGGGCTTTCACCAGCCCCAGCATTTT; cdr3_aa: CASSQGFHQPQHF
d_call: .; v_call: TRBV27; clone_size: .; j_call: TRBJ2-7; cdr3_nt: TGTGCCAGCAGTTGGGAGGGGGCGAACTACGAGCAGTACTTC; cdr3_aa: CASSWEGANYEQYF
d_call: .; v_call: TRBV19; clone_size: many; j_call: TRBJ2-2; cdr3_nt: TGTGCCAGTAGTCGGACGGTCACTTCCGGGGAGCTGTTTTTT; cdr3_aa: CASSRTVTSGELFF
d_call: .; v_call: TRBV28; clone_size: once; j_call: TRBJ2-3; cdr3_nt: TGTGCCAGTCGGTGGGGGCGCTCAGATACGCAGTATTTT; cdr3_aa: CASRWGRSDTQYF
d_call: TRBD2; v_call: TRBV7-2; clone_size: once; j_call: TRBJ2-1; cdr3_nt: TGTGCCAGCAGCTCGGGACTAGCGGGAGTTGTGGATGAGCAGTTCTTC; cdr3_aa: CASSSGLAGVVDEQFF
d_call: .; v_call: TRBV7-3; clone_size: .; j_call: TRBJ2-7; cdr3_nt: TGTGCCAGCAGCTTAGGACCGCAAGGCGAGCAGTACTTC; cdr3_aa: CASSLGPQGEQYF
d_call: .; v_call: TRBV21-1; clone_size: .; j_call: TRBJ2-4; cdr3_nt: TGTGCCAGCAGCAAAGGTAGTCGCGAGCCGGGCATTCAGTACTTC; cdr3_aa: CASSKGSREPGIQYF
d_call: TRBD2; v_call: TRBV7-9; clone_size: .; j_call: TRBJ2-2; cdr3_nt: TGTGCCAGCAGCTTAGGGGTAGCGGGAGTCACCGGGGAGCTGTTTTTT; cdr3_aa: CASSLGVAGVTGELFF
d_call: .; v_call: TRBV28; clone_size: .; j_call: TRBJ1-5; cdr3_nt: TGTGCCAGCAGCTTTTACAGGGCTTCGAGCAATCAGCCCCAGCATTTT; cdr3_aa: CASSFYRASSNQPQHF
d_call: TRBD1; v_call: TRBV7-9; clone_size: .; j_call: TRBJ2-1; cdr3_nt: TGTGCCAGCAGCTACACCCACCCCTCCAGGGGGGAGCAGTTCTTC; cdr3_aa: CASSYTHPSRGEQFF
d_call: TRBD2; v_call: TRBV7-8; clone_size: few; j_call: TRBJ2-1; cdr3_nt: TGTGCCAGCAGCTTAAGACTAGCCCACAATGAGCAGTTCTTC; cdr3_aa: CASSLRLAHNEQFF
d_call: .; v_call: TRBV28; clone_size: .; j_call: TRBJ2-3; cdr3_nt: TGTGCCAGCAGAAGGCCCGGCACAGATACGCAGTATTTT; cdr3_aa: CASRRPGTDTQYF
d_call: .; v_call: TRBV6-6; clone_size: .; j_call: TRBJ2-1; cdr3_nt: TGTGCCAGCAGTTATGAGGGCTCCTACAATGAGCAGTTCTTC; cdr3_aa: CASSYEGSYNEQFF